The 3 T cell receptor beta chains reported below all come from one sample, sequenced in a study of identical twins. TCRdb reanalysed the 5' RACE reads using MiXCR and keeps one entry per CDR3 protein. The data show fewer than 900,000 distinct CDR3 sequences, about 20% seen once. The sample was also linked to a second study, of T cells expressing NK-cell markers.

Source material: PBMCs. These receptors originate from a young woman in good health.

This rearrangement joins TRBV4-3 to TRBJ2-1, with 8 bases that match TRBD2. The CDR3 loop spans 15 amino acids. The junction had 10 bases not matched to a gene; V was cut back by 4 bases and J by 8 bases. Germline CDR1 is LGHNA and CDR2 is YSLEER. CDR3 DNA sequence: TGCGCCAGCAGCCTAGGACTAGCCTTCAGCGATGAGCAGTTCTTC. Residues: CASSLGLAFSDEQFF.

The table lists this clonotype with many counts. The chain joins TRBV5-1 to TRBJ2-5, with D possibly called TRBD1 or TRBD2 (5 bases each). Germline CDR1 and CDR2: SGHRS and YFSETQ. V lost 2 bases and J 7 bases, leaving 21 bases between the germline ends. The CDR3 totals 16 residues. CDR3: CASSLRDLTAEVTQYF. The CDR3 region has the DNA TGCGCCAGCAGCTTACGGGACCTTACAGCAGAGGTGACCCAGTACTTC.

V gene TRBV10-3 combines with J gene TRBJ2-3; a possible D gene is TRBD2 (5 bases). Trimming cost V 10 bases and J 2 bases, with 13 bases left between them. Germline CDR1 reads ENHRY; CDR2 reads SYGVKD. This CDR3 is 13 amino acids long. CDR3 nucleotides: TGTGCCACCTTGGACTCGCACACAGATACGCAGTATTTT. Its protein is CATLDSHTDTQYF.